The TCR beta chain described here comes from a study of blood T cell repertoires in COVID-19 (TCRdb year 2020). Study-level background: Samples covering the acute and convalescent phases of COVID-19 were provided by collaborators in the United States, Italy and Spain. The samples were drawn from the first 160 participants of the ongoing ImmuneRACE study and from about 1,200 subjects provided by 6 global collaborators. Where HLA class I and class II types were available, the types were taken from metadata supplied by the sample provider, not from assay-based typing. The dataset comprised deeply sampled blood TCRbeta repertoires from subjects exposed to, actively infected with, or recovered from COVID-19. The repertoires were released in a freely available public database intended as a resource for research on the immune response to SARS-CoV-2. The material from the prospective study consisted of cDNA or gDNA derived from T cells, B-cell-depleted T cells, or PBMCs. Sample metadata almost always included a de-identified subject ID, COVID-19 status, age in years and sex.

At one collaborating source in Seattle, patients were enrolled during active infection and were followed longitudinally through the course of disease. Each collaborating institution followed its own protocols to collect whole blood in K2EDTA tubes. For TCRbeta analysis, collaborator samples were shipped as frozen whole blood, as isolated PBMCs, or as DNA extracted from either sample type. TCRbeta CDR3 regions were amplified from genomic DNA by means of the immunoSEQ Assay, a bias-controlled multiplex PCR. The paper's processing steps were these. The number of nucleated cells in each sample was estimated from the amplification of reference gene primers within the assay. To quantify the absolute abundance of each unique TCRbeta CDR3 rearrangement, sequence reads were collapsed and filtered. For each sample, productive Simpson clonality was calculated as the square root of Simpson's diversity index over productive rearrangements. Here the immuneACCESS table is served through TCRdb, limited to in-frame sequences with V and J called. Missing clones are a known gap in these copies; in checked studies unresolved V genes cover under half, and the rest lacks a known reason. That table supplies the V and J calls and clone size; D and trimming were determined from the DNA. This sample gives more than 250,000 clones in total; 85% to 90% of them show up just once. The ten largest clones take up roughly 6.3% of the sample.

Measured from the cysteine to the phenylalanine, the CDR3 is 17 residues long. Only the CDR3 region is kept as DNA, spanning 51 bases read in frame from base 1. Trimming removed 2 bases from V and 6 bases from J; the gene matches leave 10 bases unexplained. CDR1 and CDR2 were assigned from the germline V gene (reference sequence) as PRHDT and FYEKMQ. General conclusions and limits of the study: How much clinical and demographic metadata was included differed by source and by participant, and the metadata was provided uncurated.

As for this clone: Its antigen remains unidentified. No much larger clone exists at a distance of one base, and base qualities are not known.

This sequence originates from a woman between 50 and 59 years old with COVID-19, enrolled during active disease. The sample taken for sequencing was peripheral blood. The V gene is TRBV13 and the J gene is TRBJ1-5; TRBD1 fits 10 bases in the junction. The sequence in DNA is TGTGCCAGCAGCTTAAGGGGGGACAGGGGAGAGCGTCAGCCCCAGCATTTT. The resulting protein is CASSLRGDRGERQPQHF.